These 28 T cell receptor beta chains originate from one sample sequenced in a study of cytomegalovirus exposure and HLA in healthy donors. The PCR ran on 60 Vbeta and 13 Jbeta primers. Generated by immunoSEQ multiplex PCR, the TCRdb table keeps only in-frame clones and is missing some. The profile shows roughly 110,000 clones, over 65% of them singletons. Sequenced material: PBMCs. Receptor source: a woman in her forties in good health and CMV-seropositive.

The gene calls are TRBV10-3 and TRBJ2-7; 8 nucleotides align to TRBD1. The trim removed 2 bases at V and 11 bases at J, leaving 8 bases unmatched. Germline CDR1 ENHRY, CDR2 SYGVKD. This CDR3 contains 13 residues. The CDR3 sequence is CAISEQGDRGKYF. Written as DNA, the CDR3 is TGTGCCATCAGTGAGCAGGGCGACAGGGGAAAGTACTTC.

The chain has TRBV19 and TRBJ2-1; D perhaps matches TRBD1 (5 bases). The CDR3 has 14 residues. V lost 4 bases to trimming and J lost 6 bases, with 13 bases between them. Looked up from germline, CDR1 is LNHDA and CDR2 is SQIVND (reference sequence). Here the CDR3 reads CASSKLDRPNEQFF. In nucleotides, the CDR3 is TGTGCCAGTAGTAAGTTAGACAGACCCAATGAGCAGTTCTTC.

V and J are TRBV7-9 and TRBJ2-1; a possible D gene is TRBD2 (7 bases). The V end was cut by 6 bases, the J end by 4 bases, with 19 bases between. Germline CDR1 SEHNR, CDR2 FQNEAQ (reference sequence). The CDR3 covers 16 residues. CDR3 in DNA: TGTGCCAGCAGGCCACCAACCGGGGGGCTATACAATGAGCAGTTCTTC. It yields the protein CASRPPTGGLYNEQFF.

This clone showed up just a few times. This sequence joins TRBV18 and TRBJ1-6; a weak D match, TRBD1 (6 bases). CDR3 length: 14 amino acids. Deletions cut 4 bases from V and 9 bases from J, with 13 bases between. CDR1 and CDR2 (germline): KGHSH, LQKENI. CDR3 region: CASSLDRTPSPLHF. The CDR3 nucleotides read TGTGCCAGCTCACTTGACAGGACCCCTTCACCCCTCCACTTT.

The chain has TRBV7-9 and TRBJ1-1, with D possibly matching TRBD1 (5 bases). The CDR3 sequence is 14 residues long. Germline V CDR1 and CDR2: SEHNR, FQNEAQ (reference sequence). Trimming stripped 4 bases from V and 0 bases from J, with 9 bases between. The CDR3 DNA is TGTGCCAGCAGCTCAGGGACTTTGAACACTGAAGCTTTCTTT. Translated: CASSSGTLNTEAFF.

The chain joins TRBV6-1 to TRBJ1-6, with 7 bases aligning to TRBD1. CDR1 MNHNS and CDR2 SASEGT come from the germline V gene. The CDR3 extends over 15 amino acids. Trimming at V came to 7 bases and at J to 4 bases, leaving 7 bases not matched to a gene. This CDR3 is CASTTDRAYNSPLHF. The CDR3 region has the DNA TGTGCCAGCACGACCGACAGGGCGTATAATTCACCCCTCCACTTT.

The CDR3 sequence is CASSRAGTEGGNEKLFF. As DNA, the CDR3 is TGCGCCAGCAGCAGGGCAGGGACCGAAGGAGGGAATGAAAAACTGTTTTTT. The V call is TRBV5-1, the J call TRBJ1-4; tentative D call: TRBD1 (5 bases). Germline CDR1 and CDR2: SGHRS and YFSETQ. The CDR3 is made up of 17 amino acids. The V end was cut by 4 bases, the J end by 5 bases, with 21 bases between. The full variable domain, its missing parts supplied by reference TRBV5-1 and TRBJ1-4, is KAGVTQTPRYLIKTRGQQVTLSCSPISGHRSVSWYQQTPGQGLQFLFEYFSETQRNKGNFPGRFSGRQFSNSRSEMNVSTLELGDSALYLCASSRAGTEGGNEKLFFGSGTQLSVL.

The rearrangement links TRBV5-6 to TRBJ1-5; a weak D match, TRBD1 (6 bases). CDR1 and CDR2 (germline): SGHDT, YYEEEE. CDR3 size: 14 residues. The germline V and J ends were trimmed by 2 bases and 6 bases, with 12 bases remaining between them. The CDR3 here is CASSFQGFFQPQHF. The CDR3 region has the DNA TGTGCCAGCAGCTTTCAGGGGTTTTTTCAGCCCCAGCATTTT.

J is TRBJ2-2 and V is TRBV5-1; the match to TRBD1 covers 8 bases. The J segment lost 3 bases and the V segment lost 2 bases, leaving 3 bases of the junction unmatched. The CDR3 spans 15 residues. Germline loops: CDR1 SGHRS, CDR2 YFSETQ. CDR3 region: CASSFSTGDTGELFF. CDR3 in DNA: TGCGCCAGCAGCTTTTCGACAGGGGACACCGGGGAGCTGTTTTTT.

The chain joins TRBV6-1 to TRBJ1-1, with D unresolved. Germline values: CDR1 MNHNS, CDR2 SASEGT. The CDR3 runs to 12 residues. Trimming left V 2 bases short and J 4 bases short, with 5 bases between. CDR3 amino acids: CASSERGTEAFF. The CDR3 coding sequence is TGTGCCAGCAGTGAACGGGGCACTGAAGCTTTCTTT.

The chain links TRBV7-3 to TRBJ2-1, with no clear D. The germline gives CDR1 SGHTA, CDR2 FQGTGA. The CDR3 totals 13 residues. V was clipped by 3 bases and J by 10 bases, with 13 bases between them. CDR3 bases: TGTGCCAGCAGCTTTGTATTAACTTCGGAGCAGTTCTTC. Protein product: CASSFVLTSEQFF.

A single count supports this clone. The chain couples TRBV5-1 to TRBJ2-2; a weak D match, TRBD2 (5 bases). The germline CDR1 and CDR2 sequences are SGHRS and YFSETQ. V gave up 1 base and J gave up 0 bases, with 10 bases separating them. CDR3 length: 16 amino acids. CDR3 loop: CASSLSTRANTGELFF. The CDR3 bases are TGCGCCAGCAGCTTGTCCACTAGAGCGAACACCGGGGAGCTGTTTTTT.

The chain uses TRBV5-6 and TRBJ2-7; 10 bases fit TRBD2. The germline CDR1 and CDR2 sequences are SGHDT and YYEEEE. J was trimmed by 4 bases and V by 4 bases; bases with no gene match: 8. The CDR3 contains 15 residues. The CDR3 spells CASSTTGLASYEQYF. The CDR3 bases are TGTGCCAGCAGCACAACGGGACTAGCGTCTTACGAGCAGTACTTC.

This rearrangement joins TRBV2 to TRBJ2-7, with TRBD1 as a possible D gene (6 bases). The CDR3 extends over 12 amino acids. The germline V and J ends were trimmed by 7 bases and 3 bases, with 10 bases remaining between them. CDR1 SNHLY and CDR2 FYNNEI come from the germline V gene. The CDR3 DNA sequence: TGTGCCAGCAACGACAGGATCTACGAGCAGTACTTC. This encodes CASNDRIYEQYF.

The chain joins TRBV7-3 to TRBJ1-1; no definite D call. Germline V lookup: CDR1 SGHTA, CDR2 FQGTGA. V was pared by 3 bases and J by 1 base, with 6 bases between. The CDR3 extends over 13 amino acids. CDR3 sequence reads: CASSLGKNTEAFF. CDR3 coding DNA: TGTGCCAGCAGCTTGGGCAAGAACACTGAAGCTTTCTTT.

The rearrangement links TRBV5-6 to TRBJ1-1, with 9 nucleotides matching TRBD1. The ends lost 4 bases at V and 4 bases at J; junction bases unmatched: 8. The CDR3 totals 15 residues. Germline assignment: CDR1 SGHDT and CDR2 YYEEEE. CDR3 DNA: TGTGCCAGCAGCCTGCTACAGGGGGCGGGCACTGAAGCTTTCTTT. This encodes CASSLLQGAGTEAFF.

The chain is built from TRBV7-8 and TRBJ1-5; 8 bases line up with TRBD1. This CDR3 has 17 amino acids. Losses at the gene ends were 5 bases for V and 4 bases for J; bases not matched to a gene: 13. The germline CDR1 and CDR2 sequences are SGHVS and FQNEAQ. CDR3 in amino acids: CASSTGTGGYWNQPQHF. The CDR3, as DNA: TGTGCCAGCAGCACCGGTACAGGGGGGTATTGGAATCAGCCCCAGCATTTT.

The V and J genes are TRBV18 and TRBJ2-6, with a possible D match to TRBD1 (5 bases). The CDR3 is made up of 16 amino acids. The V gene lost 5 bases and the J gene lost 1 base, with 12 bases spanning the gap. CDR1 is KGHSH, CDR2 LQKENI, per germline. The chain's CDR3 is CASSIQGFSGANVLTF. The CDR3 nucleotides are TGTGCCAGCTCAATTCAGGGATTTTCTGGGGCCAACGTCCTGACTTTC.

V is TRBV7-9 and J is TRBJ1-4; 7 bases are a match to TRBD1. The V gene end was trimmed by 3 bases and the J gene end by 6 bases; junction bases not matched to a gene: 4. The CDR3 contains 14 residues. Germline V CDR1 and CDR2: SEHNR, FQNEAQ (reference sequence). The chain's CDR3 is CASSLRTGHEKLFF. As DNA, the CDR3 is TGTGCCAGCAGCTTGAGGACAGGACATGAAAAACTGTTTTTT.

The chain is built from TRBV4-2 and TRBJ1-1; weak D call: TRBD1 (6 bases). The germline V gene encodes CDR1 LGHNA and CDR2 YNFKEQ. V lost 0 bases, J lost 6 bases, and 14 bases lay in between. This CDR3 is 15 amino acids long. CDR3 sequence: CASSQDSFGGPEAFF. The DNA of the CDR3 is TGTGCCAGCAGCCAAGATTCTTTTGGGGGCCCTGAAGCTTTCTTT.

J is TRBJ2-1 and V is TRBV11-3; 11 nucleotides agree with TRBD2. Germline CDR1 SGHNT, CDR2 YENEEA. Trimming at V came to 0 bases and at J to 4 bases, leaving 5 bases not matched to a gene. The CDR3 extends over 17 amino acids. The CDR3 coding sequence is TGTGCCAGCAGCTTAGATCCGGTAGCGGGAGGGTACAATGAGCAGTTCTTC. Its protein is CASSLDPVAGGYNEQFF.

CDR3 loop: CASSSRQEFYNSPLHF. The CDR3, as DNA: TGTGCCAGCAGCTCACGACAGGAATTTTATAATTCACCCCTCCACTTT. This chain links TRBV7-8 with TRBJ1-6; D is possibly TRBD1 (6 bases). Per the germline V gene, CDR1 is SGHVS and CDR2 is FQNEAQ. V lost 4 bases, J lost 4 bases, and 14 bases lay in between. This CDR3 spans 16 amino acids.

CDR3 sequence reads: CASSLAGGGYEQYF. CDR3 nucleotide sequence: TGCGCCAGCAGCTTGGCCGGGGGTGGGTACGAGCAGTACTTC. The rearrangement joins TRBV5-1 to TRBJ2-7, with a possible D match to TRBD2 (6 bases). Germline V CDR1 and CDR2: SGHRS, YFSETQ. The CDR3 extends over 14 amino acids. V was cut by 0 bases and J by 4 bases, with 11 bases left in between.

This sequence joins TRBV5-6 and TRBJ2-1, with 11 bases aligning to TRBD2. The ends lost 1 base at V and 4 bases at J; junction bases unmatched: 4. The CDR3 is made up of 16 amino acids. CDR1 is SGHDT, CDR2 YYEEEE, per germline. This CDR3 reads CASSLSLAGAYNEQFF. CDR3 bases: TGTGCCAGCAGCTTGTCACTAGCGGGAGCTTACAATGAGCAGTTCTTC.

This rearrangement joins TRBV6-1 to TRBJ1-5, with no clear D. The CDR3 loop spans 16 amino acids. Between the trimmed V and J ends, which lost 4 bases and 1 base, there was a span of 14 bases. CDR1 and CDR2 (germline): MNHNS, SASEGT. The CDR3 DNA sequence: TGTGCCAGCAGTGGCCCTTGGGGAGGGAGCAATCAGCCCCAGCATTTT. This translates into CASSGPWGGSNQPQHF.

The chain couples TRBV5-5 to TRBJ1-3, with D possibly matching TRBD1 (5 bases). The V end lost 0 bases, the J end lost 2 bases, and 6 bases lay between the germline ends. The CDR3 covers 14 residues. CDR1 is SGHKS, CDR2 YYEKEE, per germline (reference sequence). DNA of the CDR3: TGTGCCAGCAGCTTGGCAGGGCCTGGAAACACCATATATTTT. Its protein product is CASSLAGPGNTIYF.

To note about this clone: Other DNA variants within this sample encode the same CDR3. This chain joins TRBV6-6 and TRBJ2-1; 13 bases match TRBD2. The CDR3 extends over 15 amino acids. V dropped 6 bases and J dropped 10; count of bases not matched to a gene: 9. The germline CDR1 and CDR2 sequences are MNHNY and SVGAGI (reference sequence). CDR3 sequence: CASRSTSGGGWEQFF. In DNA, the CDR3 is TGTGCCAGCAGATCCACTAGCGGGGGGGGTTGGGAGCAGTTCTTC.

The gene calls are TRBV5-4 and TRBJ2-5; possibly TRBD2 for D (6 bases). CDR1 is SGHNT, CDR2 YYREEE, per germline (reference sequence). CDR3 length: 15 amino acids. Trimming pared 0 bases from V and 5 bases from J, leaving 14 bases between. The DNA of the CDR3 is TGTGCCAGCAGCTTGGTAGGAGCGGGTGGGGAGACCCAGTACTTC. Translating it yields CASSLVGAGGETQYF.